A selection of T cell receptor beta chains follows, all from one sample in a study of blood T cell repertoires in COVID-19. Assay used: immunoSEQ multiplex PCR; TCRdb lists only in-frame clones, some missing. Among 210,000 or so clones listed, around 84% were seen once. Sequenced input: peripheral blood. The source is a human donor in a cohort sampled during active COVID-19. Both conserved end residues are part of each CDR3. Rows give clone size only sometimes, using once, few, many, or a class for an expanded clone.

V: TRBV6-4; size: .; CDR3: CASSAGQGTEAFF
V: TRBV30; size: .; CDR3: CAWKRSGNTIYF
V: TRBV10-3; size: .; CDR3: CAIRGTGYEQYF
V: TRBV7-8; size: .; CDR3: CASSLGPSVSKQYF
V: TRBV7-8; size: .; CDR3: CASSPFGAGGYYNEQFF
V: TRBV19; size: .; CDR3: CASSIGVGTNPTDTQYF
V: TRBV3-1/TRBV3-2; size: .; CDR3: CASSTPGQQETQYF
V: TRBV28; size: .; CDR3: CASSLNGRGRNEQFF
V: TRBV11-2; size: .; CDR3: CASRRPSVGATGELFF
V: TRBV18; size: once; CDR3: CASSLDGLYGYTF
V: TRBV2; size: .; CDR3: CASSRDTSNQPQHF
V: TRBV5-6; size: .; CDR3: CASSLQTGRVGYTF
V: TRBV9; size: once; CDR3: CASSAFTGQRNTEAFF
V: TRBV7-8; size: .; CDR3: CASSLNSVGGIGYGYTF
V: TRBV12-5; size: .; CDR3: CASGLGRVIAGANTGELFF
V: TRBV5-1; size: .; CDR3: CASSRTGSNNSPLHF
V: TRBV30; size: .; CDR3: CAWDKNPGGGLRGELFF
V: TRBV19; size: few; CDR3: CASSVDSTSGKQFF
V: TRBV21-1; size: .; CDR3: CASSHRNRVSAGNTIYF
V: TRBV7-9; size: .; CDR3: CASSFPTGKPYEQYF